The 21 T cell receptor beta chains given below trace back to one sample, sequenced in a study of PD-1 blockade in classical Hodgkin lymphoma (dated by TCRdb to 2018 to 2021). Library generation was performed with the immunoSEQ multiplex PCR assay. In its TCRdb copy, this immuneACCESS table keeps in-frame sequences only and misses some clones. Where compared with another copy, unresolved V genes explain less than half of these, and the others have no known cause. The sample includes more than 90,000 clones, with 75% to 90% observed a single time. Under 8% of the sample is taken by the ten largest. The time point label for this specimen denotes: cycle 2 day 1 (C2D1) of nivolumab. Every trial patient had relapsed after autologous stem cell transplantation, and cohorts A, B and C differed in prior brentuximab vedotin exposure. Sample: peripheral blood mononuclear cells (PBMCs), taken before the second cycle of nivolumab. These receptors were collected from a human donor with classical Hodgkin lymphoma.

The V and J genes are TRBV18 and TRBJ1-5; D is ambiguous. This CDR3 contains 11 residues. The V gene's germline CDR1 is KGHSH and CDR2 LQKENI. V was trimmed by 6 bases and J by 4 bases, leaving 4 bases between them. The CDR3 protein is CASSPNQPQHF. The CDR3 nucleotides are TGTGCCAGCTCCCCTAATCAGCCCCAGCATTTT. The full variable domain, its missing parts supplied by reference TRBV18 and TRBJ1-5, is NAGVMQNPRHLVRRRGQEARLRCSPMKGHSHVYWYRQLPEEGLKFMVYLQKENIIDESGMPKERFSAEFPKEGPSILRIQQVVRGDSAAYFCASSPNQPQHFGDGTRLSIL.

The gene calls are TRBV2 and TRBJ2-3; D possibly corresponds to TRBD1 (7 bases). Germline values: CDR1 SNHLY, CDR2 FYNNEI. This CDR3 region has 15 residues. V was pared by 1 base and J by 8 bases, with 16 bases between. The CDR3 here is CASSEGGGQEGTQYF. The CDR3 region has the DNA TGTGCCAGCAGTGAAGGGGGAGGACAGGAGGGTACGCAGTATTTT. Using reference TRBV2 and TRBJ2-3 for the parts outside the CDR3, the full variable domain is EPEVTQTPSHQVTQMGQEVILRCVPISNHLYFYWYRQILGQKVEFLVSFYNNEISEKSEIFDDQFSVERPDGSNFTLKIRSTKLEDSAMYFCASSEGGGQEGTQYFGPGTRLTVL.

This chain connects TRBV7-9 to TRBJ2-3, with TRBD2 matching 10 bases. V lost 3 bases to trimming and J lost 3 bases; unmatched junction nucleotides: 3. Germline V CDR1 and CDR2: SEHNR, FQNEAQ (reference sequence). This CDR3 region has 15 residues. The CDR3 loop is CASSFSSGGTDTQYF. The CDR3 bases are TGTGCCAGCAGCTTCTCTAGCGGGGGAACAGATACGCAGTATTTT.

The V call is TRBV6-5, the J call TRBJ1-2; D is uncertain. The V gene lost 0 bases and the J gene lost 2 bases, with 10 bases spanning the gap. The CDR3 totals 15 residues. Looked up from germline, CDR1 is MNHEY and CDR2 is SVGAGI. DNA for the CDR3: TGTGCCAGCAGTTACTCTAGGACGGGGAACTATGGCTACACCTTC. Its translation: CASSYSRTGNYGYTF.

V and J are TRBV7-2 and TRBJ2-5, with TRBD2 matching 8 bases. CDR3 length: 14 amino acids. J was trimmed by 5 bases and V by 5 bases; bases with no gene match: 7. The germline V gene encodes CDR1 SGHTA and CDR2 FQGNSA. CDR3 DNA sequence: TGTGCCAGCAGCACCGGGACTAGTCTTGAGACCCAGTACTTC. It codes for CASSTGTSLETQYF.

The rearrangement links TRBV5-4 to TRBJ1-1, with 7 bases aligning to TRBD1. V dropped 3 bases and J dropped 1; count of bases not matched to a gene: 9. The CDR3 is made up of 16 amino acids. Germline CDR1 reads SGHNT; CDR2 reads YYREEE (reference sequence). The CDR3 DNA follows: TGTGCCAGCAGCTCGATCTGGGACAGCAGGAACACTGAAGCTTTCTTT. It specifies CASSSIWDSRNTEAFF.

The chain is built from TRBV11-2 and TRBJ1-4; TRBD1 is a possible D gene (5 bases). Deletions cut 6 bases from V and 8 bases from J, with 10 bases between. The germline V gene encodes CDR1 SGHAT and CDR2 FQNNGV. The CDR3 is 12 residues long. In nucleotides, the CDR3 is TGTGCCAGCAGGGGCAACAGGGAAAAACTGTTTTTT. It is translated as CASRGNREKLFF.

This chain links TRBV7-9 with TRBJ2-4; 15 nucleotides match TRBD2. Germline values: CDR1 SEHNR, CDR2 FQNEAQ (reference sequence). The trim removed 4 bases at V and 5 bases at J, leaving 9 bases unmatched. The CDR3 contains 18 residues. The CDR3 bases are TGTGCCAGCAGCTCGTTGGCCGGGACTAGCGGGGGGCAAAACATTCAGTACTTC. Amino acids: CASSSLAGTSGGQNIQYF. The full variable domain, completed using reference TRBV7-9 and TRBJ2-4, is DTGVSQNPRHKITKRGQNVTFRCDPISEHNRLYWYRQTLGQGPEFLTYFQNEAQLEKSRLLSDRFSAERPKGSFSTLEIQRTEQGDSAMYLCASSSLAGTSGGQNIQYFGAGTRLSVL.

The rearrangement uses TRBV29-1 and TRBJ1-1; unclear D gene. The CDR3 contains 14 residues. Germline assignment: CDR1 SQVTM and CDR2 ANQGSEA. V was cut by 1 base and J by 3 bases, with 12 bases left in between. CDR3 amino acids: CSVEGTMVDTEAFF. CDR3 nucleotides: TGCAGCGTTGAAGGGACTATGGTTGACACTGAAGCTTTCTTT.

This clone appeared a few times. Within the sample, other DNA sequences also encode this same CDR3. This chain joins TRBV18 and TRBJ1-1; D unresolved. The V end lost 3 bases, the J end lost 4 bases, and 12 bases lay between the germline ends. The V gene's germline CDR1 is KGHSH and CDR2 LQKENI. The CDR3 spans 14 residues. The CDR3 loop reads CASSPGTGGTEAFF. The CDR3 region has the DNA TGTGCCAGCTCACCGGGAACGGGCGGCACTGAAGCTTTCTTT.

In its sample, this clone was seen once. The chain couples TRBV18 to TRBJ2-1; TRBD1 aligns across 7 bases. The J segment lost 0 bases and the V segment lost 4 bases, leaving 9 bases of the junction unmatched. CDR1 is KGHSH, CDR2 LQKENI, per germline. CDR3 length: 17 amino acids. This CDR3 reads CASSRNTGASSYNEQFF. The DNA of the CDR3 is TGTGCCAGCTCACGTAATACAGGGGCCAGCTCCTACAATGAGCAGTTCTTC.

This sequence joins TRBV5-8 and TRBJ2-3, with D perhaps matching TRBD2 (7 bases). From germline, CDR1 is SGHTS and CDR2 YDEGEE. The ends were cut back, 1 base at V and 2 bases at J, with 20 bases in the middle. The CDR3 length is 18 residues. In DNA form, the CDR3 reads TGTGCCAGCAGCTTGTTCAGCGGGAAAGGGGGGACCACAGATACGCAGTATTTT. Protein: CASSLFSGKGGTTDTQYF. Supplemented by reference TRBV5-8 and TRBJ2-3, the full variable domain reads EAGVTQSPTHLIKTRGQQATLRCSPISGHTSVYWYQQALGLGLQFLLWYDEGEERNRGNFPPRFSGRQFPNYSSELNVNALELEDSALYLCASSLFSGKGGTTDTQYFGPGTRLTVL.

The chain is built from TRBV6-4 and TRBJ2-7; D is unclear. The CDR3 loop spans 14 amino acids. V was shortened by 0 bases and J by 2 bases, with 8 bases between the two germline ends. CDR1 is MRHNA and CDR2 is SNTAGT in the germline V gene. The CDR3 nucleotides are TGTGCCAGCAGTGACTCGGGTTCGACCTACGAGCAGTACTTC. Its translation is CASSDSGSTYEQYF.

This clone was seen only once. J is TRBJ2-5 and V is TRBV28, with TRBD2 identical over 8 bases. The V gene end was trimmed by 2 bases and the J gene end by 5 bases; junction bases not matched to a gene: 10. Germline lookup yields CDR1 MDHEN and CDR2 SYDVKM. The CDR3 is 16 residues long. CDR3 loop: CASSLHRRGVDETQYF. CDR3 DNA sequence: TGTGCCAGCAGTTTACATCGGCGGGGGGTGGATGAGACCCAGTACTTC.

The V gene is TRBV19, the J gene TRBJ1-1; 8 nucleotides align to TRBD1. The J segment lost 4 bases and the V segment lost 3 bases, leaving 1 base of the junction unmatched. Germline V lookup: CDR1 LNHDA, CDR2 SQIVND (reference sequence). The CDR3 is 13 residues long. The CDR3 reads CASSITGGTEAFF. The CDR3 bases are TGTGCCAGTAGTATTACAGGGGGCACTGAAGCTTTCTTT.

The chain joins TRBV7-6 to TRBJ1-2, with a possible D match to TRBD1 (5 bases). Per the germline V gene, CDR1 is SGHVS and CDR2 is FNYEAQ. Deletions cut 2 bases from V and 0 bases from J, with 13 bases between. The length of the CDR3 is 16 residues. The chain's CDR3 is CASSLLGQGANYGYTF. CDR3 DNA: TGTGCCAGCAGCTTACTCGGCCAAGGGGCTAACTATGGCTACACCTTC.

The chain combines TRBV19 with TRBJ1-1; D is uncertain. The CDR3 has 15 amino acids. V was clipped by 2 bases and J by 0 bases, with 10 bases between them. Germline V gene lookup returns CDR1 LNHDA and CDR2 SQIVND (reference sequence). The CDR3 region has the DNA TGTGCCAGTAGTATAATGGGAAGGGTGAACACTGAAGCTTTCTTT. This gives the protein CASSIMGRVNTEAFF.

Comments on this clone: The junction differs from germline at one of its ends, possibly a read error. This chain uses TRBV10-1 with TRBJ2-7; D ambiguous. The germline V gene has CDR1 WNHNN and CDR2 SYGVQD (reference sequence). This CDR3 has 13 amino acids. This chain's CDR3 is CASSSGPLGEQYF. CDR3 DNA sequence: TGTGCCAGCAGTTCCGGCCCCTTAGGGGAGCAGTACTTC.

The chain uses TRBV28 and TRBJ2-7; D ambiguous. The ends were cut back, 10 bases at V and 5 bases at J, with 12 bases in the middle. The CDR3 is 11 amino acids. From germline, CDR1 is MDHEN and CDR2 SYDVKM. This CDR3 reads CATHIGNEQYF. In nucleotides, the CDR3 is TGTGCCACCCATATAGGAAACGAGCAGTACTTC.

This clone was found once. The same CDR3 arises from other DNA sequences in this sample as well. This chain uses TRBV27 with TRBJ2-1; TRBD2 matches 11 bases. V shed 4 bases, J shed 4 bases, and the junction held 3 bases outside the gene matches. The germline V gene encodes CDR1 MNHEY and CDR2 SMNVEV (reference sequence). This CDR3 has 15 residues. In nucleotides, the CDR3 is TGTGCCAGCAGTTCTGGGACTAGCGGATACAATGAGCAGTTCTTC. Protein sequence: CASSSGTSGYNEQFF.

The V call is TRBV19, the J call TRBJ1-5; D might be TRBD1 (5 bases). The CDR3 has 17 residues. Looked up from germline, CDR1 is LNHDA and CDR2 is SQIVND (reference sequence). The CDR3 DNA reads as TGTGCTACTACATCCACAACCGGGACCGTGCTCAATCAGCCCCAGCATTTT. Amino acids: CATTSTTGTVLNQPQHF.